This T cell receptor beta chain was retrieved from a study of blood T cell repertoires in COVID-19. Only in-frame clones appear in the TCRdb table, and some are missing; sequencing was by immunoSEQ multiplex PCR. The repertoire holds about 50,000 clones, with 85% to 95% as singletons. Losses at the gene ends were 3 bases for V and 3 bases for J; bases not matched to a gene: 8. The V gene's germline CDR1 is LNHDA and CDR2 SQIVND (reference sequence). The CDR3 loop spans 19 amino acids. The chain recombines TRBV19 with TRBJ2-2; 15 positions agree with TRBD2. The sample consisted of peripheral blood. The source is a man aged 50 or older with active COVID-19. CDR3 DNA sequence: TGTGCCAGTAGTATCCCCAGGACTAGCGGGGGGGTGTACACCGGGGAGCTGTTTTTT. Translated: CASSIPRTSGGVYTGELFF.